Listed below are T cell receptor beta chains from one sample, sequenced in a study of OX40 agonist ivuxolimab in advanced cancers. TCRdb's copy holds only in-frame clones and misses some; the assay was immunoSEQ multiplex PCR. The data contain approximately 69,000 clones, approximately 84% of them singletons. Here the sequenced sample was CD4+ or CD8+ T cells sorted from blood, taken in a trial of the OX40 agonist ivuxolimab. Every receptor here comes from an adult with an advanced solid tumor such as melanoma, head and neck, liver or kidney cancer. Each CDR3 is given with its conserved first and last residue. The D gene is left open where the match is weak. Clone size is stated in some rows and not others, as once, few, many or a class when expanded.

v_call	j_call	d_call	clone_size	cdr3_nt	cdr3_aa
TRBV6-1	TRBJ1-1	NA	NA	TGTGCCAGCAGTGAACTCCTGACTGAAGCTTTCTTT	CASSELLTEAFF
TRBV6-5	TRBJ2-6	NA	NA	TGTGCCAGCAGTTTGTCAGGGGCCAACGTCCTGACTTTC	CASSLSGANVLTF
TRBV7-3	TRBJ2-1	TRBD1	NA	TGTGCCAGCAGCTCGCGGACAGGGTTCGGGAATGAGCAGTTCTTC	CASSSRTGFGNEQFF
TRBV5-1	TRBJ1-1	NA	NA	TGCGCCAGCACCCCTCGGGGGGGCCAGAACACTGAAGCTTTCTTT	CASTPRGGQNTEAFF
TRBV7-8	TRBJ2-5	NA	NA	TGTGCCAGCAGCCGAACTAGAAGCATGGAGACCCAGTACTTC	CASSRTRSMETQYF
TRBV15	TRBJ2-3	TRBD2	NA	TGTGCCACCAGCATCCGTAGCGGGGGGGCGACAGATACGCAGTATTTT	CATSIRSGGATDTQYF
TRBV6-5	TRBJ1-6	NA	NA	TGTGCCAGCAGTTATTCCGGAGCGGGAGAATATTCACCCCTCCACTTT	CASSYSGAGEYSPLHF
TRBV7-9	TRBJ2-7	NA	NA	TGTGCCAGCAGCCCGAAATCGACCTTCCTTTTAGTCGAGCAGTACTTC	CASSPKSTFLLVEQYF
TRBV2	TRBJ2-7	TRBD1	few	TGTGCCAGCAGTGAAGGCTGGGGACAGGGCCCCGTCTACGAGCAGTACTTC	CASSEGWGQGPVYEQYF
TRBV7-9	TRBJ1-2	NA	NA	TGTGCCAGCAGCTTAGGGGAAAACTATGGCTACACCTTC	CASSLGENYGYTF
TRBV7-2	TRBJ1-1	NA	NA	TGTGCCAGCAGCCGCCTTTTAATATTAACAGGCACAAACACTGAAGCTTTCTTT	CASSRLLILTGTNTEAFF
TRBV2	TRBJ1-1	NA	NA	TGTGCCAGCAAAGGGGTTGGGAACACTGAAGCTTTCTTT	CASKGVGNTEAFF
TRBV6-6	TRBJ1-1	TRBD1	NA	TGTGCCAGCATTGGGACAGCGGTAACTGAAGCTTTCTTT	CASIGTAVTEAFF
TRBV9	TRBJ1-2	NA	NA	TGTGCCAGCAGCCTGCGGGGGGTCTATGGCTACACCTTC	CASSLRGVYGYTF
TRBV5-1	TRBJ2-7	TRBD2	NA	TGCGCCAGCAGCGAGGGACTAGCGGGAGAAGGGTACGAGCAGTACTTC	CASSEGLAGEGYEQYF
TRBV11-2	TRBJ1-2	NA	NA	TGTGCCAGCAGCTTAGTACAGGGCCCCTATGGCTACACCTTC	CASSLVQGPYGYTF
TRBV28	TRBJ1-2	TRBD1	NA	TGTGCCAGCAGTCCGGACAGGGCTTCATACTATGGCTACACCTTC	CASSPDRASYYGYTF
TRBV7-2	TRBJ1-2	NA	NA	TGTGCCAGCAGCTTAAGGGCATCTAACTATGGCTACACCTTC	CASSLRASNYGYTF
TRBV29-1	TRBJ1-1	TRBD1	NA	TGCAGCGGATTCATACAGGGGAAAGCTTTCTTT	CSGFIQGKAFF
TRBV28	TRBJ1-5	NA	NA	TGTGCCAGCAGTTTCCAGGGTCTCAAAAATCAGCCCCAGCATTTT	CASSFQGLKNQPQHF